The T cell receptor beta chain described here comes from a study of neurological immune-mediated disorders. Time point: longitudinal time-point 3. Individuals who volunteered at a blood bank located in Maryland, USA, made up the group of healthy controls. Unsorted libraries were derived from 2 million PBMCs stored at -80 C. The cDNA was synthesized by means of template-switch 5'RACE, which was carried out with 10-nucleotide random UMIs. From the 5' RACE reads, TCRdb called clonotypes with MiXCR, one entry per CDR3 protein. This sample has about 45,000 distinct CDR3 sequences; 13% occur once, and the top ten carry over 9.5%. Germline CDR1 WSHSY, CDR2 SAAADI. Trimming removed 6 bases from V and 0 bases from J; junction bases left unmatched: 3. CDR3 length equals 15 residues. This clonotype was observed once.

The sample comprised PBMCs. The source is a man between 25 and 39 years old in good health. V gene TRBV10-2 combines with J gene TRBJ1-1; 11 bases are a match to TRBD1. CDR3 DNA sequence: TGCGCCAGCAGAGGGACAGGGGGGGTGAACACTGAAGCTTTCTTT. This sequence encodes CASRGTGGVNTEAFF.